This T cell receptor beta chain was sequenced in a study of blood T cells in healthy people across ages. This CDR3 comprises 15 residues. The V end lost 4 bases, the J end lost 3 bases, and 15 bases lay between the germline ends. CDR1 is SGHRS and CDR2 is YFSETQ in the germline V gene. Study-wide findings and caveats: Roughly linearly, TCR beta diversity per million T cells fell as age increased. With unsorted PBMCs, a conclusive comparison of naive versus antigen-experienced cells was not possible.

This clonotype has only a few counts. Its cognate antigen is unknown. A second roughly 6 to 12 cycle PCR used barcoded and J-beta primers. Each cDNA molecule received a tag from a template-switch adaptor that had 12 random nucleotides. TCRdb reanalysed the 5' RACE reads using MiXCR and keeps one entry per CDR3 protein. The top ten clones hold about 11% of a sample with roughly 1.6 million distinct CDR3 sequences, 30% to 40% of them seen once. The rearrangement links TRBV5-1 to TRBJ2-3; no reliable D call. The receptor was derived from a woman aged 30 to 39 in good health. Sequenced sample: blood. The CDR3 DNA sequence: TGCGCCAGCAGCCCCGGACGGGCCGGTACAGATACGCAGTATTTT. This codes for CASSPGRAGTDTQYF.